A single sample gave rise to the 14 T cell receptor beta chains below, sequenced in a study of metastatic and nonmetastatic thyroid tumors. TCRdb re-processed the PCR reads through MiXCR. This table holds 35,000 to 45,000 clones, 9% to 13% found once. The entire patient cohort was treatment-naive prior to thyroid surgery. Sequenced: blood. These TCRs come from a male donor with papillary thyroid cancer or a benign thyroid nodule (not recorded which). Some clones in this sample may be carry-over from other donors' samples.

This clone was seen only a few times. This may be a read error, as it is one base from a much larger clone. The chain links TRBV7-2 to TRBJ2-5, with D tentatively TRBD2 (6 bases). Trimming cost V 2 bases and J 2 bases, with 12 bases left between them. Germline lookup yields CDR1 SGHTA and CDR2 FQGNSA. This CDR3 is 15 amino acids long. In DNA form, the CDR3 reads TGTGCCAGCAGCTTAAAGGCGGGAAGGCAAGAGACCCAGTACTTC. Translating it yields CASSLKAGRQETQYF. The entire variable domain, with the rest obtained from reference TRBV7-2 and TRBJ2-5, is as follows: GAGVSQSPSNKVTEKGKDVELRCDPISGHTALYWYRQSLGQGLEFLIYFQGNSAPDKSGLPSDRFSAERTGGSVSTLTIQRTQQEDSAVYLCASSLKAGRQETQYFGPGTRLLVL.

This clone was seen many times. The chain combines TRBV7-9 with TRBJ1-6; TRBD1 agrees at 7 bases. This CDR3 spans 15 amino acids. Per the germline V gene, CDR1 is SEHNR and CDR2 is FQNEAQ (reference sequence). The V segment lost 4 bases and the J segment 8 bases; nucleotides outside the gene matches: 8. The CDR3 DNA sequence: TGTGCCAGCAGCTCAGTACAGGGGAGGTATTCACCCCTCCACTTT. It yields the protein CASSSVQGRYSPLHF.

This clone has at least ten counts. The CDR3 is CASSYSDPSGELFF. The CDR3, as DNA: TGTGCCAGCAGTTACTCGGACCCCTCCGGGGAGCTGTTTTTT. This chain connects TRBV6-2 or TRBV6-3 to TRBJ2-2; no firm D call. The CDR3 loop spans 14 amino acids. Trimming shortened V by 0 bases and J by 6 bases, and 8 bases separated the two germline ends. The germline gives CDR1 MNHEY, CDR2 SVGEGT.

This sequence joins TRBV11-1 and TRBJ2-2; the match to TRBD2 covers 12 bases. Trimming removed 5 bases from V and 4 bases from J; junction bases left unmatched: 5. CDR1 is SGHAT and CDR2 is FQDESV in the germline V gene (reference sequence). The CDR3 spans 16 residues. CDR3: CASSPSSGRATGELFF. The CDR3 nucleotides are TGTGCCAGCAGCCCATCTAGCGGGAGGGCCACCGGGGAGCTGTTTTTT.

This clone was recorded at least ten times. The chain couples TRBV2 to TRBJ1-2; 7 nucleotides match TRBD1. This CDR3 region has 15 residues. CDR1 and CDR2 (germline): SNHLY, FYNNEI. Germline trimming cut 2 bases from V and 5 bases from J; bases unmatched to any gene: 8. The CDR3 bases are TGTGCCAGCAGTGAACTACAGGGGTTTACTTATGGCTACACCTTC. Encoded protein: CASSELQGFTYGYTF.

Concerning this clone: This could be a read error, since a much larger clone is one nucleotide away. Other DNA sequences in the sample encode the same CDR3. The chain uses TRBV6-2 or TRBV6-3 and TRBJ2-2; D is unresolved. Germline loops: CDR1 MNHEY, CDR2 SVGEGT. The CDR3 has 13 residues. Trimming shortened V by 5 bases and J by 6 bases, and 10 bases separated the two germline ends. As DNA, the CDR3 is TGTGCCAGCAGTGTCCAAGAACCCGGGGAGCTGTTTTTT. The encoded protein is CASSVQEPGELFF.

By sample share, this clone is medium-sized (0.01 to 0.1%). The chain has TRBV6-1 and TRBJ2-7, with no clear D. This CDR3 is 15 amino acids long. V was pared by 0 bases and J by 0 bases, with 9 bases between. The germline CDR1 and CDR2 sequences are MNHNS and SASEGT. DNA of the CDR3: TGTGCCAGCAGTGAAGCGCAAAGGAGCTCCTACGAGCAGTACTTC. It translates to CASSEAQRSSYEQYF.

This clone occurred many times. The CDR3 region has the DNA TGTGCCAGCAGCTCCCTATACGCCGAGGACACAGATACGCAGTATTTT. This gives the protein CASSSLYAEDTDTQYF. The genes are TRBV5-4 and TRBJ2-3; D not certain. V lost 3 bases and J lost 2, with 16 bases in between. Germline CDR1 reads SGHNT; CDR2 reads YYREEE (reference sequence). The CDR3 loop spans 16 amino acids.

This clone showed up many times. This rearrangement joins TRBV2 to TRBJ2-1, with D possibly being TRBD1 or TRBD2 (6 bases each). Germline CDR1 and CDR2: SNHLY and FYNNEI. The CDR3 spans 17 residues. Trimming stripped 0 bases from V and 4 bases from J, with 16 bases between. CDR3 amino acids: CASSEADWGAGYNEQFF. The CDR3 nucleotides read TGTGCCAGCAGTGAAGCAGATTGGGGGGCGGGTTACAATGAGCAGTTCTTC. Combining the CDR3 with reference TRBV2 and TRBJ2-1 gives the whole variable domain EPEVTQTPSHQVTQMGQEVILRCVPISNHLYFYWYRQILGQKVEFLVSFYNNEISEKSEIFDDQFSVERPDGSNFTLKIRSTKLEDSAMYFCASSEADWGAGYNEQFFGPGTRLTVL.

This clone is medium-sized. The rearrangement links TRBV6-2 or TRBV6-3 to TRBJ1-2; no definite D call. The CDR3 sequence is 13 residues long. The germline gives CDR1 MNHEY, CDR2 SVGEGT. Trimming removed 6 bases at V and 4 bases at J, with 12 bases between. CDR3 protein: CASRNQFIYGYTF. The CDR3 bases are TGTGCCAGCAGGAATCAGTTTATCTATGGCTACACCTTC.

This clone has at least ten counts. The chain carries TRBV7-8 and TRBJ2-4; either TRBD1 or TRBD2 may fit D (6 bases each). The CDR3 contains 13 residues. Trimming left V 2 bases short and J 7 bases short, with 9 bases between. Germline CDR1 SGHVS, CDR2 FQNEAQ. CDR3 nucleotides: TGTGCCAGCAGCTTACTAGGGGGGAACATTCAGTACTTC. This codes for CASSLLGGNIQYF.

This clone was seen ten or more times. The chain recombines TRBV27 with TRBJ2-6; tentatively, D is TRBD1 (5 bases). V was trimmed by 5 bases and J by 0 bases, leaving 11 bases between them. The CDR3 is 16 residues long. Germline V gene sequence: CDR1 MNHEY, CDR2 SMNVEV (reference sequence). The CDR3 loop reads CASSDQGTSGANVLTF. As DNA, the CDR3 is TGTGCCAGCAGTGACCAGGGCACCTCTGGGGCCAACGTCCTGACTTTC.

The genes are TRBV28 and TRBJ2-1; the match to TRBD2 covers 8 bases. CDR3 size: 15 residues. Germline V lookup: CDR1 MDHEN, CDR2 SYDVKM. Trimming cost V 10 bases and J 5 bases; bases outside gene matches: 13. CDR3 DNA sequence: TGTGCCACCTCGGCGGGGGGCCGGACTCACAATGAGCAGTTCTTC. Its translation: CATSAGGRTHNEQFF.

A word on this clone: A read error is possible here, since a much larger clone lies one base away. V and J are TRBV30 and TRBJ2-3, with 8 nucleotides matching TRBD1. The junction had 7 bases not matched to a gene; V was cut back by 4 bases and J by 1 base. Germline V gene lookup returns CDR1 GTSNPN and CDR2 SVGIG (reference sequence). This CDR3 spans 15 amino acids. The CDR3 sequence is CAWIYGQGGTDTQYF. The CDR3 DNA follows: TGTGCCTGGATTTACGGACAGGGCGGCACAGATACGCAGTATTTT.